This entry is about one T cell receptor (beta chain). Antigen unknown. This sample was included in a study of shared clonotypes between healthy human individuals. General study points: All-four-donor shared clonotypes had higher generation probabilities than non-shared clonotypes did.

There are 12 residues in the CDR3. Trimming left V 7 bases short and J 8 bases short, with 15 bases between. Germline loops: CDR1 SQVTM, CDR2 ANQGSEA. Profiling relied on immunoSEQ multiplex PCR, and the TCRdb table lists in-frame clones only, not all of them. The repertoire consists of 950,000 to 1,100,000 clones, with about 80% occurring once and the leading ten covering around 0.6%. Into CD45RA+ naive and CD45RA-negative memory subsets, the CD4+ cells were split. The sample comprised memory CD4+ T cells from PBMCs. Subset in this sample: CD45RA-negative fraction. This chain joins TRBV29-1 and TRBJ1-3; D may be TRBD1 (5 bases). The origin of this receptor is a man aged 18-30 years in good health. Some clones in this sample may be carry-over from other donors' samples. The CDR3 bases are TGCAGCGCTATGGTCCAGGGTGACACCATATATTTT. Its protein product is CSAMVQGDTIYF.